The clone carrying this TCR beta chain was picked up a small number of times. Its antigen is undetermined. Using its own MiXCR run on the 5' RACE reads, TCRdb lists one record per CDR3 protein. This repertoire shows 150,000 to 200,000 distinct CDR3 sequences, 15% to 20% found once; its top ten account for about 8.2%. Per the germline V gene, CDR1 is SGHAT and CDR2 is FQNNGV. The CDR3 has 17 amino acids. V shed 1 base, J shed 2 bases, and the junction held 10 bases outside the gene matches. These data come from a study of CD8 T cells in ankylosing spondylitis. Overall study findings and caveats: Ankylosing spondylitis blood seemed to carry a telltale TCR beta motif made of fewer than ten highly homologous variants. Within matched ankylosing spondylitis synovial fluid, disease-linked clones were reportedly significantly enriched.

The rearrangement links TRBV11-2 to TRBJ2-7; 8 positions agree with TRBD2. The sequenced sample consisted of blood, either unsorted or a sorted T cell fraction (not recorded which). The TCR originated in a male donor with ankylosing spondylitis or in good health (not recorded which). CDR3 DNA sequence: TGTGCCAGCAGCTTAGCCTTTGGAGCGGGAGAGGCCTACGAGCAGTACTTC. This encodes CASSLAFGAGEAYEQYF.